This T cell receptor (beta chain) was obtained from a study of T cell responses to AZD1222 COVID-19 vaccine. Study-level points and caveats: Vaccine-associated CD4 TCRs ranged over spike, dominating at 160-218 and 743-854. A reported finding is that nearly half of spike-specific TCRs target unmutated variant regions. The donors showed a predominance of white British ancestry and of females, with possible underestimation of clonal diversity. Just a handful of AZD1222 recipients were seropositive at baseline.

Turning to this clone: Its antigen is as yet unknown.

This CDR3 spans 16 amino acids. CDR1 is SGHTA, CDR2 FQGNSA, per germline. The V gene lost 1 base and the J gene lost 4 bases, with 14 bases spanning the gap. Sequencing was performed with immunoSEQ multiplex PCR; in TCRdb, only in-frame clones are kept and a portion is missing. The data hold about 160,000 clones, with approximately 91% observed a single time. The rearrangement links TRBV7-2 to TRBJ1-3, with D tentatively TRBD1 (6 bases). The sample in question was peripheral blood, obtained on day 0 of AZD1222 vaccination. The TCR sequence derives from an adult in good health. CDR3 loop: CASSLDGGAGGNTIYF. The CDR3 DNA is TGTGCCAGCAGCTTAGATGGGGGCGCGGGGGGAAACACCATATATTTT. The full variable domain, its missing parts supplied by reference TRBV7-2 and TRBJ1-3, is GAGVSQSPSNKVTEKGKDVELRCDPISGHTALYWYRQSLGQGLEFLIYFQGNSAPDKSGLPSDRFSAERTGGSVSTLTIQRTQQEDSAVYLCASSLDGGAGGNTIYFGEGSWLTVV.